These 24 T cell receptor beta chains share one sample of origin, sequenced in a study of cytomegalovirus exposure and HLA in healthy donors. Primers for the PCR totalled 60 Vbeta and 13 Jbeta. The repertoire was sequenced with immunoSEQ multiplex PCR; TCRdb's copy has only in-frame clones and lacks some. This repertoire shows some 200,000 clones, around 75% found once; its top ten account for roughly 6.3%. Sample: PBMCs. Every receptor here comes from a man aged 35 to 55 in good health and CMV-seropositive.

The CDR3 sequence is CASSSRTGNLYEQYF. In DNA, the CDR3 is TGTGCCAGCAGTTCCAGGACCGGGAACCTCTACGAGCAGTACTTC. This chain links TRBV28 with TRBJ2-7, with D possibly being TRBD2 (5 bases). This CDR3 contains 15 residues. The germline V gene has CDR1 MDHEN and CDR2 SYDVKM. V lost 4 bases, J lost 3 bases, and 16 bases lay in between.

V usage is TRBV28 and J usage is TRBJ2-7; tentatively, D is TRBD2 (5 bases). V lost 3 bases to trimming and J lost 2 bases, with 11 bases between them. The CDR3 runs 14 residues. The germline gives CDR1 MDHEN, CDR2 SYDVKM. In DNA, the CDR3 is TGTGCCAGCAGTTTGGCTAGCCGGACCTACGAGCAGTACTTC. This codes for CASSLASRTYEQYF.

J is TRBJ1-1 and V is TRBV30; 7 bases agree with TRBD1. After removal of 3 bases from V and 4 bases from J, the junction contained 17 bases not matched to a gene. Germline V gene lookup returns CDR1 GTSNPN and CDR2 SVGIG (reference sequence). The CDR3 is 17 amino acids. CDR3 bases: TGTGCCTGGAGGGGGGCGACTCAGGGGGTCGGCGTCACTGAAGCTTTCTTT. Its protein product is CAWRGATQGVGVTEAFF.

V is TRBV5-8 and J is TRBJ2-5; a possible D gene is TRBD1 (6 bases). The V gene's germline CDR1 is SGHTS and CDR2 YDEGEE. Deletions cut 4 bases from V and 4 bases from J, with 11 bases between. The CDR3 length is 13 residues. The CDR3 reads CASSRQAGETQYF. The CDR3 DNA is TGTGCCAGCAGCCGACAGGCCGGAGAGACCCAGTACTTC. The full variable domain, its missing parts supplied by reference TRBV5-8 and TRBJ2-5, is EAGVTQSPTHLIKTRGQQATLRCSPISGHTSVYWYQQALGLGLQFLLWYDEGEERNRGNFPPRFSGRQFPNYSSELNVNALELEDSALYLCASSRQAGETQYFGPGTRLLVL.

The chain carries TRBV11-2 and TRBJ2-7, with TRBD2 matching 8 bases. Germline CDR1 is SGHAT and CDR2 is FQNNGV. V lost 3 bases to trimming and J lost 3 bases; unmatched junction nucleotides: 7. CDR3 length: 15 residues. Here the CDR3 reads CASSLASGGVYEQYF. CDR3 sequence (DNA): TGTGCCAGCAGCTTGGCCAGCGGGGGTGTCTACGAGCAGTACTTC.

This chain connects TRBV18 to TRBJ1-2; TRBD1 is a possible D gene (6 bases). V gave up 3 bases and J gave up 8 bases, with 22 bases separating them. In germline, CDR1 is KGHSH, CDR2 LQKENI. The CDR3 covers 16 residues. CDR3 DNA sequence: TGTGCCAGCTCACCTCTAATGGACAGAGGCTCTTGGGGCTACACCTTC. Encoded protein: CASSPLMDRGSWGYTF.

For this clone: Different DNA sequences within this sample yield the same CDR3. The chain joins TRBV7-3 to TRBJ2-7; D is unclear. This CDR3 has 14 amino acids. Germline V gene lookup returns CDR1 SGHTA and CDR2 FQGTGA. V gave up 1 base and J gave up 6 bases, with 13 bases separating them. CDR3 residues: CASSLSSLSGEQYF. Written as DNA, the CDR3 is TGTGCCAGCAGCTTAAGCTCCCTCTCGGGCGAGCAGTACTTC.

The V gene is TRBV9, the J gene TRBJ2-7; D possibly corresponds to TRBD2 (5 bases). The CDR3 spans 15 residues. Germline CDR1 reads SGDLS; CDR2 reads YYNGEE. V shed 4 bases and J shed 0 bases, with 14 bases lying between them. CDR3 region: CASSPAGGSSYEQYF. In DNA, the CDR3 is TGTGCCAGCAGCCCAGCAGGAGGTAGCTCCTACGAGCAGTACTTC.

This clone occurred once. This sequence joins TRBV9 and TRBJ2-3, with D tentatively TRBD1 (6 bases). CDR3 length: 14 residues. Per the germline V gene, CDR1 is SGDLS and CDR2 is YYNGEE. Trimming removed 2 bases at V and 5 bases at J, with 12 bases between. The CDR3: CASSVLQGGDTQYF. CDR3 sequence (DNA): TGTGCCAGCAGCGTTCTACAGGGTGGAGATACGCAGTATTTT.

This clone was counted a few times. The CDR3 sequence: CASRETGIANEKLFF. The CDR3 DNA reads TGCGCCAGCAGGGAAACAGGGATAGCTAATGAAAAACTGTTTTTT. J is TRBJ1-4 and V is TRBV5-1, with a weak D call TRBD1 (6 bases). The V and J ends lost 5 bases and 3 bases respectively, with 14 bases between them. Looked up from germline, CDR1 is SGHRS and CDR2 is YFSETQ. The CDR3 sequence is 15 residues long. Using reference TRBV5-1 and TRBJ1-4 for the parts outside the CDR3, the full variable domain is KAGVTQTPRYLIKTRGQQVTLSCSPISGHRSVSWYQQTPGQGLQFLFEYFSETQRNKGNFPGRFSGRQFSNSRSEMNVSTLELGDSALYLCASRETGIANEKLFFGSGTQLSVL.

V usage is TRBV7-6 and J usage is TRBJ2-3, with TRBD2 matching 7 bases. CDR3 size: 17 residues. Trimming removed 1 base from V and 2 bases from J; junction bases left unmatched: 9. CDR1 is SGHVS and CDR2 is FNYEAQ in the germline V gene. CDR3 bases: TGTGCCAGCAGCTTAGGGGGCGGGAGAAGGGACACAGATACGCAGTATTTT. It is translated as CASSLGGGRRDTDTQYF. The entire variable domain, with the rest obtained from reference TRBV7-6 and TRBJ2-3, is as follows: GAGVSQSPRYKVTKRGQDVALRCDPISGHVSLYWYRQALGQGPEFLTYFNYEAQQDKSGLPNDRFSAERPEGSISTLTIQRTEQRDSAMYRCASSLGGGRRDTDTQYFGPGTRLTVL.

The rearrangement links TRBV30 to TRBJ2-5, with 12 bases aligning to TRBD2. The CDR3 runs to 13 residues. Germline CDR1 GTSNPN, CDR2 SVGIG (reference sequence). Trimming cost V 5 bases and J 7 bases; bases outside gene matches: 5. The CDR3 DNA reads as TGTGCCTGGGCCCCGGGACTAGCGGGGACCCAGTACTTC. It translates to CAWAPGLAGTQYF.

V is TRBV5-1 and J is TRBJ1-4; no reliable D call. This CDR3 comprises 14 residues. CDR1 and CDR2 from the germline V gene are SGHRS and YFSETQ. The V end was cut by 5 bases, the J end by 4 bases, with 12 bases between. CDR3 nucleotides: TGCGCCAGCAGTTCCGACACGGTTAATGAAAAACTGTTTTTT. It yields the protein CASSSDTVNEKLFF.

The chain couples TRBV28 to TRBJ2-7; D gene uncertain. V was trimmed by 2 bases and J by 3 bases, leaving 8 bases between them. The CDR3 length is 13 residues. Germline CDR1 is MDHEN and CDR2 is SYDVKM. CDR3 sequence reads: CASSLGGFYEQYF. Here the CDR3 DNA reads TGTGCCAGCAGTTTAGGCGGATTCTACGAGCAGTACTTC.

This clone was seen more than once but under ten times. This chain uses TRBV7-6 with TRBJ2-2, with 7 nucleotides matching TRBD2. The V segment lost 3 bases and the J segment 7 bases; nucleotides outside the gene matches: 5. CDR1 is SGHVS, CDR2 FNYEAQ, per germline. This CDR3 has 14 amino acids. The CDR3 loop is CASSLMGGSGELFF. The DNA for the CDR3 is TGTGCCAGCAGCTTGATGGGGGGGAGCGGGGAGCTGTTTTTT.

V is TRBV7-2 and J is TRBJ2-1, with 12 bases fitting TRBD1. V gave up 6 bases and J gave up 4 bases; unmatched junction bases: 7. This CDR3 is 16 amino acids long. Per germline, CDR1 SGHTA and CDR2 FQGNSA. The CDR3 DNA sequence: TGTGCCAGCAGGGACCGGGACAGGGGGCGTTACAATGAGCAGTTCTTC. Translated, it gives CASRDRDRGRYNEQFF.

This sequence joins TRBV21-1 and TRBJ2-7; the table's TRBD1 call for D was not verified on the DNA. TRBV21-1 has pseudogene status. The CDR3 is made up of 17 amino acids. The CDR3 sequence is CASSKKPTHRVIYEQYF. Here the CDR3 DNA reads TGTGCCAGCAGCAAAAAGCCGACCCACAGGGTCATCTACGAGCAGTACTTC.

This clone was found a few times. V usage is TRBV27 and J usage is TRBJ1-1; D unclear. CDR3 length: 14 amino acids. The V and J ends lost 5 bases and 0 bases respectively, with 10 bases between them. From germline, CDR1 is MNHEY and CDR2 SMNVEV (reference sequence). The CDR3 region is CASSAAALNTEAFF. Written as DNA, the CDR3 is TGTGCCAGCAGTGCTGCAGCGCTGAACACTGAAGCTTTCTTT.

The V gene is TRBV4-3, the J gene TRBJ2-5; TRBD1 aligns across 8 bases. The CDR3 consists of 13 residues. The trim removed 3 bases at V and 4 bases at J, leaving 1 base unmatched. Germline CDR1 and CDR2: LGHNA and YSLEER. This chain's CDR3 is CASSHRGRETQYF. The CDR3 DNA sequence: TGCGCCAGCAGCCACAGGGGGCGAGAGACCCAGTACTTC.

The rearrangement joins TRBV2 to TRBJ1-1; 7 bases are shared with TRBD1. With V trimmed by 2 bases and J by 1 base, 7 bases remained unmatched. This CDR3 is built from 16 residues. CDR1 and CDR2 (germline): SNHLY, FYNNEI. CDR3 protein: CASSESLTGENTEAFF. CDR3 sequence (DNA): TGTGCCAGCAGTGAATCCCTTACAGGGGAGAACACTGAAGCTTTCTTT.

The chain joins TRBV11-2 to TRBJ1-6; TRBD1 matches 10 bases. CDR3 size: 15 residues. The ends lost 1 base at V and 7 bases at J; junction bases unmatched: 1. Per the germline V gene, CDR1 is SGHAT and CDR2 is FQNNGV. In DNA form, the CDR3 reads TGTGCCAGCAGCTTAGGGACAGGGGGGAATTCACCCCTCCACTTT. It is translated as CASSLGTGGNSPLHF. Supplemented by reference TRBV11-2 and TRBJ1-6, the full variable domain reads EAGVAQSPRYKIIEKRQSVAFWCNPISGHATLYWYQQILGQGPKLLIQFQNNGVVDDSQLPKDRFSAERLKGVDSTLKIQPAKLEDSAVYLCASSLGTGGNSPLHFGNGTRLTVT.

V gene TRBV9 combines with J gene TRBJ1-1; 8 positions match TRBD1. Unmatched junction bases numbered 5, after V lost 3 bases and J lost 1 base. The CDR3 contains 15 residues. Germline V lookup: CDR1 SGDLS, CDR2 YYNGEE. CDR3 sequence reads: CASSARTGRNTEAFF. The CDR3 DNA follows: TGTGCCAGCAGCGCGCGGACAGGGAGGAACACTGAAGCTTTCTTT.

The rearrangement joins TRBV19 to TRBJ1-1; no definite D call. Germline CDR1 LNHDA, CDR2 SQIVND (reference sequence). The CDR3 consists of 13 residues. V lost 7 bases and J 0 bases, leaving 9 bases between the germline ends. CDR3 protein: CASTPPMNTEAFF. The CDR3 DNA reads as TGTGCCAGTACCCCACCTATGAACACTGAAGCTTTCTTT.

This sequence joins TRBV4-3 and TRBJ1-3; 7 bases match TRBD1. This CDR3 has 15 amino acids. V dropped 4 bases and J dropped 0; count of bases not matched to a gene: 3. Germline-derived CDR1 and CDR2 are LGHNA and YSLEER. The CDR3 reads CASSPQGSSGNTIYF. The CDR3 nucleotides are TGCGCCAGCAGCCCACAGGGGAGCTCTGGAAACACCATATATTTT.